Listed below are T cell receptor beta chains from one sample, sequenced in a study of molecular identifiers for immune sequencing clone quantification. MiXCR, applied by TCRdb to the PCR reads, yields one record per CDR3 protein. The sample contains 460,000 or so distinct CDR3 sequences, about 20% of which appear only once. The specimen was naive CD8+ T cells from blood, with Jurkat cell RNA spiked in. Receptors were obtained from a human donor in good health. Some libraries in this study had Jurkat cell RNA spiked in. Each CDR3 is given with its conserved first and last residue. Fields, in order: clone size, J gene, D gene, V gene, CDR3 DNA, CDR3 protein. A D gene is named only where the DNA matches it firmly. Clone sizes are given selectively: once, few, many, or a class where the clone is expanded.

size: many; J: TRBJ2-7; D: NA; V: TRBV19; DNA: TGTGCCAGTAGTATAGGTCGGGGACTGGCCTACGAGCAGTACTTC; CDR3: CASSIGRGLAYEQYF
size: few; J: TRBJ1-5; D: TRBD1; V: TRBV6-1; DNA: TGTGCCAGCAGGGAAAAGACCGGGACAGGGGTCTATAGCAATCAGCCCCAGCATTTT; CDR3: CASREKTGTGVYSNQPQHF
size: NA; J: TRBJ1-4; D: NA; V: TRBV12-3/TRBV12-4; DNA: TGTGCCAGCAGTTTAGTGGCGGGTGAAAAACTGTTTTTT; CDR3: CASSLVAGEKLFF
size: many; J: TRBJ1-5; D: NA; V: TRBV27; DNA: TGTGCCAGCAGTTCTAACAGGGTTGGTAGCAATCAGCCCCAGCATTTT; CDR3: CASSSNRVGSNQPQHF
size: NA; J: TRBJ1-6; D: NA; V: TRBV20-1; DNA: TGCAGGGGTGTGGGGTCGGGGTATAATTCACCCCTCCACTTT; CDR3: CRGVGSGYNSPLHF
size: NA; J: TRBJ2-7; D: NA; V: TRBV5-5; DNA: TGTGCCAGCAGCTCCATGGACACTGAGCAGTACTTC; CDR3: CASSSMDTEQYF
size: NA; J: TRBJ2-2; D: NA; V: TRBV7-9; DNA: TGTGCCAGCCCCTTTAAGGCCGGGGAGCTGTTTTTT; CDR3: CASPFKAGELFF
size: NA; J: TRBJ2-2; D: NA; V: TRBV3-1; DNA: TGTGCCAGCAGCCAAGATCGGGTCACGTGGCCCGGGGAGCTGTTTTTT; CDR3: CASSQDRVTWPGELFF
size: NA; J: TRBJ1-2; D: NA; V: TRBV28; DNA: TGTGCCAGCAGTTTAATCCGGGGCGGCAGGGGCTATGGCTACACCTTC; CDR3: CASSLIRGGRGYGYTF
size: many; J: TRBJ2-4; D: NA; V: TRBV6-5; DNA: TGTGCCAGCAGTTACGCGGACGGTAAAAACATTCAGTACTTC; CDR3: CASSYADGKNIQYF
size: few; J: TRBJ2-7; D: NA; V: TRBV5-1; DNA: TGCGCCAGCAGGCAGAGATCCCCAGGGTCCTACGAGCAGTACTTC; CDR3: CASRQRSPGSYEQYF
size: many; J: TRBJ2-7; D: TRBD1; V: TRBV20-1; DNA: TGCAGTGCTTCCGGGACAGGGCCGTCCTACGAGCAGTACTTC; CDR3: CSASGTGPSYEQYF
size: many; J: TRBJ2-1; D: NA; V: TRBV4-3; DNA: TGCGCCAGCAGCCAAGGGCGGGGGCCGGGAAATGAGCAGTTCTTC; CDR3: CASSQGRGPGNEQFF
size: many; J: TRBJ2-7; D: NA; V: TRBV27; DNA: TGTGCCAGCAGCTTAGGCCGGGGAGCCTACGAGCAGTACTTC; CDR3: CASSLGRGAYEQYF
size: NA; J: TRBJ1-3; D: NA; V: TRBV12-3/TRBV12-4; DNA: TGTGCCAGCTTCCCCAACGTGGGAAACACCATATATTTT; CDR3: CASFPNVGNTIYF
size: few; J: TRBJ1-5; D: NA; V: TRBV24-1; DNA: TGTGCCACCAGTGATTTAATTAGCATCGACCAGGTGGCCCCAGAACAGCCCCAGCATTTT; CDR3: CATSDLISIDQVAPEQPQHF
size: NA; J: TRBJ2-7; D: NA; V: TRBV4-1; DNA: NA; CDR3: CASSYNFGQGGFEQYF
size: NA; J: TRBJ2-2; D: TRBD2; V: TRBV2; DNA: TGTGCCAGCAGCGACATAGTAGGGGGACTAGCGGCCACCGGGGAGCTGTTTTTT; CDR3: CASSDIVGGLAATGELFF
size: few; J: TRBJ2-3; D: TRBD1; V: TRBV27; DNA: TGTGCCAGCAGTCGGTACAGGGGAGTGGCAGATACGCAGTATTTT; CDR3: CASSRYRGVADTQYF
size: NA; J: TRBJ2-1; D: NA; V: TRBV27; DNA: TGTGCCAGCAGTTTGGCGACCGATTACAATGAGCAGCTCTTC; CDR3: CASSLATDYNEQLF
size: NA; J: TRBJ1-1; D: NA; V: TRBV2; DNA: TGTGCCAGCAGTGAAGAACGGTCAGGGTGGGACACTGAAGCTTTCTTT; CDR3: CASSEERSGWDTEAFF
size: NA; J: TRBJ2-7; D: NA; V: TRBV28; DNA: TGTGCCAGCGGCCACCTGGTGCAAACCTACGAGCAGTACTTC; CDR3: CASGHLVQTYEQYF
size: few; J: TRBJ2-7; D: NA; V: TRBV27; DNA: TGTGCCAGCAGTTGGCAGGGTGGCCCGTTCGAGCAGTACTTC; CDR3: CASSWQGGPFEQYF
size: few; J: TRBJ2-1; D: NA; V: TRBV4-1; DNA: TGCGCCAGCAGCCATACTCCCGGGACAACGAATGAGCAGTTCTTC; CDR3: CASSHTPGTTNEQFF
size: NA; J: TRBJ1-5; D: NA; V: TRBV20-1; DNA: TGCAGTGGGGTTACAGAGTTCAATCAGCCCCAGCATTTT; CDR3: CSGVTEFNQPQHF
size: many; J: TRBJ2-2; D: NA; V: TRBV7-9; DNA: TGTGCCAGCAGCTTAGCCGGTGGGTCGTGGAACACCGGGGAGCTGTTTTTT; CDR3: CASSLAGGSWNTGELFF
size: many; J: TRBJ2-7; D: NA; V: TRBV6-5; DNA: TGTGCCAGCATGACAGCCTCGCCGTACGAGCAGTACTTC; CDR3: CASMTASPYEQYF
size: many; J: TRBJ2-4; D: NA; V: TRBV5-6; DNA: TGTGCCAGCAGCATGGGGTATCCTGGAAACATTCAGTACTTC; CDR3: CASSMGYPGNIQYF
size: NA; J: TRBJ1-1; D: NA; V: TRBV30; DNA: TGTGCCTGGGAAAGCTGGGAGGGAGGTGCTGAAGCTTTCTTT; CDR3: CAWESWEGGAEAFF
size: NA; J: TRBJ2-7; D: TRBD2; V: TRBV29-1; DNA: TGCAGCGTTGAATTTAGCGGGGGGCACCCCTACGAGCAGTACTTC; CDR3: CSVEFSGGHPYEQYF
size: many; J: TRBJ2-3; D: NA; V: TRBV28; DNA: TGTGCCAGCAGTTTTAGGGCGGAGTTGCTTCACACAGATACGCAGTATTTT; CDR3: CASSFRAELLHTDTQYF
size: NA; J: TRBJ2-7; D: NA; V: TRBV12-3/TRBV12-4; DNA: TGTGCCAGCAGCACCGGGACTCTAAGCTCCTACGAGCAGTACTTC; CDR3: CASSTGTLSSYEQYF
size: many; J: TRBJ1-1; D: NA; V: TRBV20-1; DNA: TGCAGTGAAGGCCTGAACACTGAAGCTTTCTTT; CDR3: CSEGLNTEAFF
size: NA; J: TRBJ1-4; D: NA; V: TRBV4-3; DNA: TGCGCCAGCAGCCAAGATCGGGGGGTTAGGACTAATGAAAAACTGGTTTTT; CDR3: CASSQDRGVRTNEKLVF
size: NA; J: TRBJ2-2; D: NA; V: TRBV4-3; DNA: TGCGCCAGCAGCCAAACGGCCGGGGAGCTGCTTTTT; CDR3: CASSQTAGELLF
size: few; J: TRBJ1-1; D: TRBD1; V: TRBV27; DNA: TGTGCCAGCAGTTCGGAGACAGGGGTGGACACTGAAGCTTTCTTT; CDR3: CASSSETGVDTEAFF
size: few; J: TRBJ2-6; D: TRBD1; V: TRBV28; DNA: TGTGCCAGCAGTTCCCACCCCGCCATACAGGGGAACACTGGCTCTGGGGCCAACGTCCTGACTTTC; CDR3: CASSSHPAIQGNTGSGANVLTF
size: few; J: TRBJ2-5; D: NA; V: TRBV9; DNA: TGTGCCAGCAGCGCACGGAGCGGGCCGCAAGAGACCCAGTACTTC; CDR3: CASSARSGPQETQYF
size: NA; J: TRBJ1-1; D: NA; V: TRBV2; DNA: TGTGCCAGCAGTGACAGGCACAACACTGTAGCTTTCTTT; CDR3: CASSDRHNTVAFF
size: many; J: TRBJ2-2; D: TRBD2; V: TRBV5-5; DNA: TGTGCCAGCAGCTTGGAACCGGGACTAGCTAGTACCGGGGAGCTGTTTTTT; CDR3: CASSLEPGLASTGELFF
size: NA; J: TRBJ2-5; D: NA; V: TRBV20-1; DNA: TGCAGTGCTAGAGATACCGACCTTCCGGAGACCCAGTACTTC; CDR3: CSARDTDLPETQYF
size: NA; J: TRBJ2-7; D: TRBD2; V: TRBV7-6; DNA: TGTGCCAGCAGCTTACATCGTGGTCGACGGGAGGGCCTCCCCGAGCAGTACTTC; CDR3: CASSLHRGRREGLPEQYF
size: many; J: TRBJ2-3; D: NA; V: TRBV12-3/TRBV12-4; DNA: TGTGCCAGCAGACAACAGGGCGTGGACACAGATACGCAGTATTTT; CDR3: CASRQQGVDTDTQYF
size: NA; J: TRBJ1-3; D: NA; V: TRBV9; DNA: TGTGCCAGCAGCACCTCAGGGGCAAGTGGAAACACCATATATTTT; CDR3: CASSTSGASGNTIYF
size: many; J: TRBJ2-7; D: NA; V: TRBV19; DNA: TGTGCCAGTAGCCCGGACAAGGCCCACTACGAGCAGTACTTC; CDR3: CASSPDKAHYEQYF
size: few; J: TRBJ2-2; D: TRBD2; V: TRBV7-7; DNA: TGTGCTAGCAGCTCGACTAGCGGGAGGGAAGCCGGGGAGCTGTTTTTT; CDR3: CASSSTSGREAGELFF
size: many; J: TRBJ2-7; D: NA; V: TRBV20-1; DNA: TGCAGTGCTATGTACGGGACAGCTAGCGCGTACTACGAGCAGTACTTC; CDR3: CSAMYGTASAYYEQYF
size: NA; J: TRBJ2-5; D: NA; V: TRBV2; DNA: TGTGCCAGCAGGACTAACGCCCAAGAGACCCAGTGCTTC; CDR3: CASRTNAQETQCF
size: NA; J: TRBJ1-2; D: TRBD1; V: TRBV27; DNA: TGTGCCAGCAGTTTATCGGACAGGGCCTATGGCTACACCTTC; CDR3: CASSLSDRAYGYTF
size: many; J: TRBJ2-7; D: NA; V: TRBV7-9; DNA: TGTGCCAGCAGTCCGACAGCTGTCTACGAGCAGTACTTC; CDR3: CASSPTAVYEQYF
size: many; J: TRBJ2-3; D: TRBD1; V: TRBV2; DNA: TGTGCCAGCAGTCGTCCTGGGACAGTGACAGATACGCAGTATTTT; CDR3: CASSRPGTVTDTQYF
size: NA; J: TRBJ2-1; D: NA; V: TRBV5-6; DNA: TGTGCCAGCAGTTCCTGGGGGTTAGACAATGAGCAGTTCTTC; CDR3: CASSSWGLDNEQFF
size: many; J: TRBJ2-2; D: NA; V: TRBV24-1; DNA: TGTGCCACCAGTGATTTCGGACGGAACACCGGGGAGCTGTTTTTT; CDR3: CATSDFGRNTGELFF
size: NA; J: TRBJ1-2; D: TRBD1; V: TRBV28; DNA: TGTGCCAGCAGTGCGCCTAGGGGACAGCTTAACTATGGCTACACCTTC; CDR3: CASSAPRGQLNYGYTF
size: many; J: TRBJ2-3; D: NA; V: TRBV20-1; DNA: TGCAGTGCTAGAGATTATTTTGGGGATAGGAGGACGCAGTATTTT; CDR3: CSARDYFGDRRTQYF